A selection of T cell receptor beta chains follows, all from one sample in a study of read filtering for tumor transcriptome and immune sequencing. In TCRdb, the reads were re-called with MiXCR into one record per CDR3 protein. The sample lists 35,000 to 50,000 distinct CDR3 sequences, roughly an eighth occurring once. Sequenced sample: a population of CD138-negative cells sorted from bone marrow. The receptor set was obtained from a donor at least 40 years old with multiple myeloma. Each CDR3 is given with its conserved first and last residue. D genes are given only for firm matches. Where a row states a size, it is once, few, many or the class of an expanded clone; other rows omit it.

v_gene	d_gene	len	j_gene	abundance	CDR3nt	CDR3aa
TRBV27	NA	14	TRBJ1-6	many	TGTGCCAGCAGTTTCGAACAGGGAAATTCACCCCTCCACTTT	CASSFEQGNSPLHF
TRBV27	NA	14	TRBJ1-2	many	TGTGCCAGCACCCGCCATCCTGGTACCTACGGCTACACCTTC	CASTRHPGTYGYTF
TRBV23-1	NA	16	TRBJ2-1	once	TGCGCCAGCAGTCAATCTTTGGACATTTCCTACAGTGAGCAGTTCTTC	CASSQSLDISYSEQFF
TRBV7-3	TRBD2	16	TRBJ2-1	many	TGTGCCAGCAGCTTAAATAGCGGGAGGGCCGGGAATGAGCAGTTCTTC	CASSLNSGRAGNEQFF
TRBV20-1	NA	12	TRBJ1-1	many	TGCAGTGCTAGTCGGGCGAACACTGAAGCTTTCTTT	CSASRANTEAFF
TRBV6-5	NA	13	TRBJ2-7	many	TGTGCCAGCAGTTGGCGCGTGGGGAACGAGCAGTACTTC	CASSWRVGNEQYF
TRBV28	NA	14	TRBJ2-1	many	TGTGCCAGCATTGGAGAGGACCGACGCAATGAGCAGTTCTTC	CASIGEDRRNEQFF
TRBV6-2/TRBV6-3	NA	13	TRBJ2-1	few	TGTGCCAGCGTAGAGCCCCCCCCCAATGAGCGGTTCTTC	CASVEPPPNERFF
TRBV15	TRBD1	15	TRBJ2-3	NA	TGTGCCACCAGCAGAGGGACAGGGCGCATTGTGACGCAGTATTTT	CATSRGTGRIVTQYF
TRBV27	TRBD2	15	TRBJ2-1	many	TGTGCCAGCAGTTGGAGCGGGGGGGCTTTGCTTGAGCAGTTCTTC	CASSWSGGALLEQFF
TRBV28	NA	15	TRBJ2-1	few	TGTGCCAGCAGTTTACGGAGGGTGTACATCAATGAGCAGTTCTTC	CASSLRRVYINEQFF
TRBV14	NA	16	TRBJ1-4	many	TGTGCCAGCAGCCAAGTCGGAGGGGAAGTTAATGAAAAACTGTTTTTT	CASSQVGGEVNEKLFF
TRBV27	TRBD1	16	TRBJ2-2	NA	TGTGCCAGCAGGGCAGGACAGGAGTATATTACCGGGGAGCTGTTTTTT	CASRAGQEYITGELFF
TRBV7-3	TRBD1	15	TRBJ2-1	many	TGTGCCAGCAGCTCGAGCAGGGGGTTATTCAATGAGCAGTTCTTC	CASSSSRGLFNEQFF
TRBV12-3/TRBV12-4	NA	11	TRBJ1-1	many	TGTGCCAGCAACAGGGACACTGAAGCTTTCTTT	CASNRDTEAFF
TRBV24-1	NA	15	TRBJ2-1	few	TGTGCCACCAGTGCCTCCCTTAAACCTCGCGATGAGCAGTTCTTC	CATSASLKPRDEQFF
TRBV11-2	TRBD1	18	TRBJ1-1	once	TGTGCCAGCAGCTTATACCGACAGGGGCGGGGTTCGAGCACTGAAGCTTTCTTT	CASSLYRQGRGSSTEAFF
TRBV20-1	TRBD1	15	TRBJ1-2	many	TGCAGTGCCGAAAGTACCCGACAGGGTAACTATGGCTACACCTTC	CSAESTRQGNYGYTF
TRBV27	NA	15	TRBJ2-2	many	TGTGCCAGCAGTTTACGCGGGGTGAACACCGGGGAGCTGTTTTTT	CASSLRGVNTGELFF
TRBV10-3	NA	17	TRBJ1-1	many	TGTGCCATCAGTGAAATTGTCGGGGGGGGACGGAACACTGAAGCTTTCTTT	CAISEIVGGGRNTEAFF
TRBV10-1	NA	13	TRBJ1-1	many	TGCGCCAGTCGACCGACGCGGGGCGCTGAAGCTTTCTTT	CASRPTRGAEAFF
TRBV5-1	NA	14	TRBJ1-4	many	TGCGCCAGCAGAAGGGACCTGTTAAATGAAAAACTGTTTTTT	CASRRDLLNEKLFF
TRBV7-9	NA	14	TRBJ2-6	NA	TGTGCCGGACATTATAGCTCTGGGGCCAACGTCCTGACTTTC	CAGHYSSGANVLTF
TRBV6-5	NA	18	TRBJ2-3	many	TGTGCCAGCAGTTACTCATCGGGCCGTGGTAGGGCCACAGATACGCAGTATTTT	CASSYSSGRGRATDTQYF
TRBV6-1	NA	14	TRBJ1-1	many	TGTGCCAGCAGTATCGATCCAGTATCTCCTGAAGCTTTCTTT	CASSIDPVSPEAFF
TRBV29-1	NA	9	TRBJ1-1	NA	TGCAGTGGGGACACTGAAGCTTTCTTT	CSGDTEAFF
TRBV20-1	TRBD1	14	TRBJ2-1	few	TGCAGTACCACGGAGACAGGGATTGATAATAAGCAGTTCTTC	CSTTETGIDNKQFF
TRBV12-2	NA	17	TRBJ2-7	NA	TGTGCCAGCAGCTACTCCTGGGACAGACAAGCTACCTACGAGCAGTACTTC	CASSYSWDRQATYEQYF
TRBV5-1	NA	16	TRBJ2-2	many	TGCGCCAGCAGTATGGTTGGCCGGCCGAACACCGGGGAGCTGTTTTTT	CASSMVGRPNTGELFF
TRBV7-9	NA	16	TRBJ1-1	few	TGTGCCAGCAGCTTAAGCCAGCTTTTTATGAACACCGAAGCTTTCTTT	CASSLSQLFMNTEAFF
TRBV6-5	TRBD1	14	TRBJ1-1	many	TGTGCCAGCAGTGCTAGACAGGGGCGGACTGAAGCTTTCTTT	CASSARQGRTEAFF
TRBV6-1	NA	14	TRBJ1-3	many	TGTGCCAGCAGTGATCTGGGAGGAGGAGACACCATATATTTT	CASSDLGGGDTIYF
TRBV3-1	TRBD2	17	TRBJ2-3	few	TGTGCCAGCAGCCAAGCTTTAGCGGGAGATGGTACAGATACGCAGTATTTT	CASSQALAGDGTDTQYF
TRBV20-1	TRBD2	14	TRBJ2-3	many	TGTTCCTCCGGACTAGCTTCATACACAGATACGCAGTATTTT	CSSGLASYTDTQYF
TRBV5-4	TRBD1	16	TRBJ2-1	many	TGTGCCAGCAGCTCCTTCCCGGGACAGGGGGCGGATGAGCAGTTCTTC	CASSSFPGQGADEQFF
TRBV7-2	NA	14	TRBJ1-4	many	TGTGCCAGCAGCAAACAGAGAACCTCTGAAAAACTGTTTTTT	CASSKQRTSEKLFF
TRBV28	TRBD2	14	TRBJ2-7	many	TGTGCCAGCAGTTTCCAACTAGCGGGCTACGAGCAGTACTTC	CASSFQLAGYEQYF
TRBV20-1	TRBD1	16	TRBJ2-1	NA	TGCAGTGCTAGAGGTCCAGGACAGGGTTCGGCAGATGAGCGGTCCTTC	CSARGPGQGSADERSF
TRBV20-1	NA	14	TRBJ1-2	many	TGCAGTGCTAGAGTGACGGAGTCTAACTATGGCTACACCTTC	CSARVTESNYGYTF
TRBV6-1	TRBD1	14	TRBJ1-1	few	TGTGCCAGCAGTATCCGGGGGACAGGTTATGAAGCTTTCTTT	CASSIRGTGYEAFF
TRBV10-3	NA	17	TRBJ2-7	many	TGTGCCATCAGTGAGCCGATGGTCATGAGGAGCTCCTACGAGCAGTACTTC	CAISEPMVMRSSYEQYF
TRBV29-1	NA	13	TRBJ1-3	NA	TGCAGCGGCTGGGCAGGCTCTGGAAACACCATATATTTT	CSGWAGSGNTIYF
TRBV5-1	NA	15	TRBJ2-7	many	TGCGCCAGCAGGCCCGACAGATCACAAGCCTACGAGCAGTACTTC	CASRPDRSQAYEQYF
TRBV7-2	TRBD2	15	TRBJ2-1	many	TGTGCCAGCAGCTTAAGGACTAGCGGGTACAATGAGCAGTTCTTC	CASSLRTSGYNEQFF
TRBV20-1	NA	15	TRBJ1-6	many	TGCAGTGCTAGAGAAATTCCGACCTATAATTCACCCCTCCACTTT	CSAREIPTYNSPLHF
TRBV20-1	TRBD1	16	TRBJ2-7	many	TGCAGTGCTCTGGGACAGGGAAGAGGGGAGCCTTACGAGCAGTACTTC	CSALGQGRGEPYEQYF
TRBV5-1	NA	13	TRBJ2-7	many	TGCGCCAGCAGCTTGGTGGAGAACTACGAGCAGTACTTC	CASSLVENYEQYF
TRBV11-2	TRBD2	17	TRBJ2-3	many	TGTGCCAGCAGCGGTGAACTAGCGGGCCTAGGCACAGATACGCAGTATTTT	CASSGELAGLGTDTQYF
TRBV6-6	NA	14	TRBJ1-5	many	TGTGCCAGCACGGGGGGACTCGGCAATCAGCCCCAGCATTTT	CASTGGLGNQPQHF
TRBV20-1	NA	12	TRBJ1-1	many	TGCAGTGTCGCTGGCCAGAACACTGAAGCTTTCTTT	CSVAGQNTEAFF
TRBV12-3/TRBV12-4	NA	14	TRBJ1-1	many	TGTGCCAGCAGTTTATCCTATGATGGGGCTGAAGCTTTCTTT	CASSLSYDGAEAFF
TRBV5-1	NA	15	TRBJ1-4	many	TGCGCCAGCAGCCTAAGACTTGCGACTAATGAAAAACTGTTTTTT	CASSLRLATNEKLFF
TRBV7-9	NA	12	TRBJ1-1	few	TGTGCCAGCAGCTTCGGCAGAACTGAAGCTTTCTTT	CASSFGRTEAFF
TRBV5-1	TRBD2	16	TRBJ2-3	many	TGCGCCAGCAGCTTGCAACTAGCGGGGATGACAGATACGCAGTATTTT	CASSLQLAGMTDTQYF
TRBV2	NA	12	TRBJ2-1	many	TGTGCCAGCAGGTCTTACGGAGTTGAGCAGTTCTTC	CASRSYGVEQFF
TRBV5-1	NA	14	TRBJ2-5	few	TGCGCCAGCAGCTCTGGGGACCCCAAAGAGACCCAGTACTTC	CASSSGDPKETQYF
TRBV11-3	TRBD2	17	TRBJ2-5	many	TGTGCCAGCAGCTTAAACGTGGGAGGGCCGGCGGGTGAGACCCAGTACTTC	CASSLNVGGPAGETQYF
TRBV6-1	NA	14	TRBJ1-2	few	TGTGCCAGCAGTGAAGTTTCCGGCCCCACGCGCTACACCTTC	CASSEVSGPTRYTF
TRBV6-5	NA	15	TRBJ2-5	many	TGTGCCAGCCAATCCCCCCTTACCCCGACGGAGACCCAGTACTTC	CASQSPLTPTETQYF